This T cell receptor (beta chain) came from a study of T cell responses to AZD1222 COVID-19 vaccine. Profiling relied on immunoSEQ multiplex PCR, and the TCRdb table lists in-frame clones only, not all of them. Altogether 75,000 to 95,000 clones are present, about 88% being singletons, with the ten largest covering roughly a fifth. This CDR3 has 16 amino acids. The germline V and J ends were trimmed by 4 bases and 0 bases, with 13 bases remaining between them. Germline CDR1 is SGHRS and CDR2 is YFSETQ. The sample in question was peripheral blood, obtained on day 0 of AZD1222 vaccination. The V and J genes are TRBV5-1 and TRBJ2-2, with TRBD1 as a possible D gene (7 bases). The sequence came from an adult in good health. CDR3 DNA: TGCGCCAGCAGCATAGGCGGGACAGCGAACACCGGGGAGCTGTTTTTT. This sequence encodes CASSIGGTANTGELFF.